A single sample is the source of the 29 T cell receptor beta chains below, sequenced in a study of response to subunit inactivated influenza vaccine. TCRdb re-analysed the RT-PCR reads in MiXCR, keeping a single row per CDR3 protein. The table lists roughly 170,000 distinct CDR3 sequences, 9.2% of them singletons. Sample: non-naive T cells sorted from PBMCs, taken on the day of vaccination. These receptors all stem from a man aged 45-60 years who received an inactivated influenza vaccine.

This clonotype was observed a handful of times. The CDR3 is CASSRERETQYF. The CDR3 DNA follows: TGTGCCAGCTCACGAGAGCGAGAGACCCAGTACTTC. The chain joins TRBV18 to TRBJ2-5; D call uncertain. The CDR3 sequence is 12 residues long. The germline V gene has CDR1 KGHSH and CDR2 LQKENI. Trimming removed 4 bases at V and 4 bases at J, with 7 bases between.

About this clonotype: This may be a read error, as it is one base from a much larger clone. V usage is TRBV20-1 and J usage is TRBJ2-3; D call uncertain. Germline-derived CDR1 and CDR2 are DFQATT and SNEGSKA (reference sequence). This CDR3 has 13 residues. Trimming pared 3 bases from V and 2 bases from J, leaving 9 bases between. The CDR3 DNA follows: TGCAGTGCTAGCGTGATCAACACAGATACGCAGTATTTT. Its protein is CSASVINTDTQYF.

The chain has TRBV2 and TRBJ2-1; D is possibly TRBD1 (5 bases). V was pared by 3 bases and J by 2 bases, with 11 bases between. CDR3 length equals 15 residues. Germline V gene lookup returns CDR1 SNHLY and CDR2 FYNNEI. CDR3 sequence reads: CASSESHRPYNEQFF. The CDR3 DNA is TGTGCCAGCAGTGAGTCCCACAGGCCCTACAATGAGCAGTTCTTC.

V usage is TRBV12-3 or TRBV12-4 and J usage is TRBJ2-1, with TRBD2 as a possible D gene (6 bases). Trimming removed 3 bases at V and 8 bases at J, with 17 bases between. This CDR3 spans 15 amino acids. CDR3 in DNA: TGTGCCAGCAGTTTGGCCGGGGGACGATCAGATGAGCAGTTCTTC. Protein sequence: CASSLAGGRSDEQFF.

This clonotype was seen more than once but under ten times. J is TRBJ2-7 and V is TRBV27; no clear D. Looked up from germline, CDR1 is MNHEY and CDR2 is SMNVEV (reference sequence). CDR3 length: 14 residues. V lost 3 bases, J lost 0 bases, and 9 bases lay in between. CDR3: CASSFGRPSYEQYF. CDR3 nucleotide sequence: TGTGCCAGCAGTTTTGGCAGGCCCTCCTACGAGCAGTACTTC.

This clonotype was observed at least ten times. The chain couples TRBV29-1 to TRBJ1-1; TRBD1 is a possible D gene (5 bases). V gave up 6 bases and J gave up 4 bases, with 12 bases separating them. The CDR3 covers 12 residues. Germline V gene lookup returns CDR1 SQVTM and CDR2 ANQGSEA. The chain's CDR3 is CSVAREGTEAFF. The CDR3 DNA sequence: TGCAGCGTCGCCAGGGAGGGCACTGAAGCTTTCTTT.

The chain uses TRBV6-1 and TRBJ2-7, with 7 positions matching TRBD1. In germline, CDR1 is MNHNS, CDR2 SASEGT. V trimming: 6 bases; J trimming: 4 bases; junction bases outside the gene matches: 6. This CDR3 has 13 amino acids. The CDR3 nucleotides are TGTGCCAGCAGCCAGGGACAGTTTTACGAGCAGTACTTC. Amino acids: CASSQGQFYEQYF.

This chain links TRBV20-1 with TRBJ2-3; 8 bases line up with TRBD2. CDR3 length: 14 residues. V shed 0 bases, J shed 6 bases, and the junction held 5 bases outside the gene matches. CDR1 DFQATT and CDR2 SNEGSKA come from the germline V gene (reference sequence). The CDR3 loop is CSARDLAGGDTQYF. In DNA form, the CDR3 reads TGCAGTGCTAGAGATCTCGCGGGAGGCGATACGCAGTATTTT.

The chain recombines TRBV30 with TRBJ2-1; D not certain. V dropped 2 bases and J dropped 10 bases, with 12 bases sitting between them. Germline CDR1 reads GTSNPN; CDR2 reads SVGIG (reference sequence). The CDR3 has 12 residues. DNA for the CDR3: TGTGCCTGGAGTTTGTTAACGGAGGAGCAGTTCTTC. This encodes CAWSLLTEEQFF.

This clonotype appeared many times. The V call is TRBV12-3 or TRBV12-4, the J call TRBJ2-7; 9 nucleotides line up with TRBD2. The junction had 5 bases not matched to a gene; V was cut back by 4 bases and J by 4 bases. CDR3 size: 14 residues. The CDR3 coding sequence is TGTGCCAGCAGTTCAGCGGGGGGAGATTACGAGCAGTACTTC. Its protein product is CASSSAGGDYEQYF.

This clonotype came up a few times. The gene calls are TRBV6-2 or TRBV6-3 and TRBJ2-7; 12 bases match TRBD2. V lost 7 bases, J lost 3 bases, and 7 bases stayed unmatched. The length of the CDR3 is 15 residues. Germline V gene lookup returns CDR1 MNHEY and CDR2 SVGEGT. CDR3 region: CASISSGRAVYEQYF. The DNA for the CDR3 is TGTGCCAGCATTTCTAGCGGGAGGGCAGTCTACGAGCAGTACTTC.

There are many counts of this clonotype. The chain joins TRBV5-1 to TRBJ2-2; no definite D call. The V end lost 5 bases, the J end lost 1 base, and 3 bases lay between the germline ends. The V gene's germline CDR1 is SGHRS and CDR2 YFSETQ. The CDR3 runs to 12 residues. The CDR3 DNA reads TGCGCCAGCAGGCGGAACACCGGGGAGCTGTTTTTT. It codes for CASRRNTGELFF.

Only a few counts were recorded for this clonotype. This sequence joins TRBV6-1 and TRBJ2-3, with 11 bases aligning to TRBD2. The CDR3 runs to 17 residues. Germline V gene sequence: CDR1 MNHNS, CDR2 SASEGT. The J segment lost 2 bases and the V segment lost 2 bases, leaving 6 bases of the junction unmatched. DNA of the CDR3: TGTGCCAGCAGTGAACGACCTAGCGGGGGGTTCACAGATACGCAGTATTTT. Its translation: CASSERPSGGFTDTQYF.

V usage is TRBV5-1 and J usage is TRBJ1-4; D is perhaps TRBD1 (6 bases). The V and J ends lost 4 bases and 4 bases respectively, with 17 bases between them. This CDR3 comprises 16 residues. Germline V gene data show CDR1 as SGHRS and CDR2 as YFSETQ. DNA of the CDR3: TGCGCCAGCAGCGCATCTCCGGGGGCGATTAATGAAAAACTGTTTTTT. Residues: CASSASPGAINEKLFF. Full variable domain (rest looked up from reference TRBV5-1 and TRBJ1-4): KAGVTQTPRYLIKTRGQQVTLSCSPISGHRSVSWYQQTPGQGLQFLFEYFSETQRNKGNFPGRFSGRQFSNSRSEMNVSTLELGDSALYLCASSASPGAINEKLFFGSGTQLSVL.

This clonotype was seen only a few times. The rearrangement links TRBV20-1 to TRBJ1-1; tentatively, D is TRBD1 (6 bases). The V end lost 2 bases, the J end lost 4 bases, and 14 bases lay between the germline ends. In germline, CDR1 is DFQATT, CDR2 SNEGSKA (reference sequence). This CDR3 has 14 amino acids. This chain's CDR3 is CSARRGGRSTEAFF. The DNA for the CDR3 is TGCAGTGCTAGACGCGGGGGCAGGAGCACTGAAGCTTTCTTT.

This clonotype has a handful of counts. This chain links TRBV27 with TRBJ2-1, with TRBD2 matching over 14 bases. Looked up from germline, CDR1 is MNHEY and CDR2 is SMNVEV (reference sequence). V gave up 6 bases and J gave up 1 base; unmatched junction bases: 5. CDR3 length: 17 residues. CDR3 loop: CASRTGTSGGSYNEQFF. The CDR3 bases are TGTGCCAGCAGGACCGGGACTAGCGGGGGTTCCTACAATGAGCAGTTCTTC.

There are many counts of this clonotype. V and J are TRBV12-3 or TRBV12-4 and TRBJ2-5; no clear D gene. Between the trimmed V and J ends, which lost 4 bases and 4 bases, there was a span of 7 bases. The CDR3 contains 12 residues. The CDR3 coding sequence is TGTGCCAGCAGTTCATTCCCAGAGACCCAGTACTTC. Translation gives CASSSFPETQYF.

This clonotype was detected ten times or more. The genes are TRBV4-3 and TRBJ2-1, with TRBD2 matching 8 bases. J was trimmed by 6 bases and V by 1 base; bases with no gene match: 5. The CDR3 contains 15 residues. The germline V gene encodes CDR1 LGHNA and CDR2 YSLEER. Written as DNA, the CDR3 is TGCGCCAGCAGCCAAGGTCCGGCGGGGGGCAATGAGCAGTTCTTC. It yields the protein CASSQGPAGGNEQFF.

This sequence joins TRBV7-2 and TRBJ1-6; D perhaps matches TRBD1 (5 bases). CDR3 length: 16 amino acids. V lost 6 bases and J lost 7, with 19 bases in between. In germline, CDR1 is SGHTA, CDR2 FQGNSA. This CDR3 is CASSTPGRWANSPLHF. In DNA, the CDR3 is TGTGCCAGCAGTACCCCGGGACGGTGGGCAAATTCACCCCTCCACTTT.

There are many counts of this clonotype. The chain uses TRBV7-2 and TRBJ2-7, with 7 bases that match TRBD2. The V gene's germline CDR1 is SGHTA and CDR2 FQGNSA. Trimming cost V 5 bases and J 6 bases; bases outside gene matches: 7. The CDR3 extends over 13 amino acids. CDR3 region: CASSKREGGEQYF. The CDR3 nucleotides are TGTGCCAGCAGCAAGCGGGAAGGAGGCGAGCAGTACTTC. Combining the CDR3 with reference TRBV7-2 and TRBJ2-7 gives the whole variable domain GAGVSQSPSNKVTEKGKDVELRCDPISGHTALYWYRQSLGQGLEFLIYFQGNSAPDKSGLPSDRFSAERTGGSVSTLTIQRTQQEDSAVYLCASSKREGGEQYFGPGTRLTVT.

Ten or more counts support this clonotype. The rearrangement uses TRBV12-3 or TRBV12-4 and TRBJ2-5; TRBD1 might be the D (6 bases). This CDR3 has 14 amino acids. V lost 6 bases and J lost 1, with 12 bases in between. The DNA of the CDR3 is TGTGCCAGCAGGACAGGACAAACCCAAGAGACCCAGTACTTC. This sequence encodes CASRTGQTQETQYF.

This clonotype was counted ten times or more. The chain carries TRBV12-3 or TRBV12-4 and TRBJ1-1; D is possibly TRBD1 (5 bases). The length of the CDR3 is 14 residues. Trimming left V 6 bases short and J 1 base short, with 12 bases between. The CDR3 sequence: CASRLDGANTEAFF. In nucleotides, the CDR3 is TGTGCCAGCAGACTGGACGGGGCGAACACTGAAGCTTTCTTT.

In its sample, this clonotype is large (0.1 to 1%). The rearrangement links TRBV29-1 to TRBJ1-2; a possible D gene is TRBD1 (5 bases). Trimming cost V 7 bases and J 4 bases, with 10 bases left between them. Germline V gives CDR1 SQVTM, CDR2 ANQGSEA. The CDR3 is 11 amino acids. CDR3 sequence reads: CSGEGTYGYTF. The CDR3 DNA reads as TGCAGCGGAGAAGGGACCTATGGCTACACCTTC.

The gene calls are TRBV6-1 and TRBJ1-5; TRBD1 agrees at 12 bases. Germline-derived CDR1 and CDR2 are MNHNS and SASEGT. V was clipped by 8 bases and J by 6 bases; unmatched bases: 8. The CDR3 covers 15 residues. CDR3 sequence (DNA): TGTGCCAGCGGCGCGGGGACAGGGGGCAGTCAGCCCCAGCATTTT. Translation: CASGAGTGGSQPQHF.

This clonotype has only a few counts. The chain has TRBV19 and TRBJ1-3; D unresolved. CDR3 length equals 14 residues. Per germline, CDR1 LNHDA and CDR2 SQIVND (reference sequence). The V end was cut by 3 bases, the J end by 2 bases, with 8 bases between. The CDR3 region is CASSIRTAGNTIYF. The DNA for the CDR3 is TGTGCCAGTAGTATTAGGACGGCTGGAAACACCATATATTTT.

The table lists this clonotype with a few counts. V usage is TRBV4-2 and J usage is TRBJ1-2, with D perhaps matching TRBD1 (6 bases). The V end lost 0 bases, the J end lost 2 bases, and 7 bases lay between the germline ends. The germline V gene encodes CDR1 LGHNA and CDR2 YNFKEQ. This CDR3 is 14 amino acids long. CDR3 in DNA: TGTGCCAGCAGCCAAGAAACAGGGAACTATGGCTACACCTTC. Protein: CASSQETGNYGYTF.

This clonotype was seen a handful of times. The chain employs TRBV7-2 and TRBJ2-5, with 10 bases aligning to TRBD2. This CDR3 contains 15 residues. Per germline, CDR1 SGHTA and CDR2 FQGNSA. V lost 5 bases, J lost 4 bases, and 7 bases stayed unmatched. The CDR3 sequence: CASSPRTSGTETQYF. In DNA form, the CDR3 reads TGTGCCAGCAGCCCCCGGACTAGCGGAACAGAGACCCAGTACTTC.

The chain employs TRBV6-2 or TRBV6-3 and TRBJ2-7, with D uncertain. With 7 bases removed from V and 8 bases from J, the gap between germline ends came to 21 bases. This CDR3 contains 14 residues. The germline gives CDR1 MNHEY, CDR2 SVGEGT. CDR3 sequence reads: CASTQRPSEGKQYF. The CDR3 nucleotides read TGTGCCAGCACTCAGCGCCCATCGGAAGGGAAGCAGTACTTC.

CDR3 DNA: TGTGCCACCAGCAGAGACTCATGGGGGAGGGAGGGGAATCAGCCCCAGCATTTT. Translated, it gives CATSRDSWGREGNQPQHF. V gene TRBV15 combines with J gene TRBJ1-5; maybe TRBD1 (5 bases). The V and J ends lost 0 bases and 4 bases respectively, with 19 bases between them. CDR1 is LNHNV, CDR2 YYDKDF, per germline (reference sequence). The CDR3 loop spans 18 amino acids.